This T cell receptor beta chain was identified during a study of T cells in women clearing cervical HPV infection. The CDR3 consists of 12 residues. The V and J ends lost 5 bases and 6 bases respectively, with 8 bases between them. The germline V gene encodes CDR1 LNHDA and CDR2 SQIVND (reference sequence). Repertoires were generated with immunoSEQ multiplex PCR, while TCRdb's copy carries only in-frame clones and drops some. This sample lists about 30,000 clones; its ten largest clones have 2.5% to 3.5%. Points on this clone: The read finishes 3 residues shy of the CDR3 end, and the germline J gene is used to complete it.

Sequenced input: blood buffy coat. This receptor was identified in a woman aged 18 to 75 with a cervical HPV16 infection that either progressed to CIN3+ or cleared (not recorded which). The V gene is TRBV19, the J gene TRBJ1-5; no firm D call. Partial CDR3 DNA: TGTGCCAGTAGTTTCCCTCCTCAGCCC. Translated: CASSFPPQP. The entire CDR3 is CASSFPPQPQHF.